Each of the 31 T cell receptor beta chains below was sequenced from the same sample in a study of T cell clonality in common variable immunodeficiency. The protocol was immunoSEQ multiplex PCR, while the TCRdb copy is restricted to in-frame clones and leaves out a portion. The sample has around 81,000 clones, none seen only once. Sequenced sample: peripheral blood mononuclear cells. The receptor set was obtained from a person aged 18 to 70 in good health.

This clone has a count of ten or more. Read coverage stops 3 residues before the CDR3 terminus; the germline J gene supplies the remainder. The rearrangement uses TRBV5-4 and TRBJ1-2, with TRBD1 as a possible D gene (6 bases). V was shortened by 0 bases and J by 7 bases, with 10 bases between the two germline ends. CDR3 length equals 13 residues. Germline V gene data show CDR1 as SGHNT and CDR2 as YYREEE (reference sequence). The CDR3 sequence: CASSLGTVGGYTF. Incomplete CDR3 DNA: TGTGCCAGCAGCTTGGGGACAGTTGGTGGC. Variable domain in full (rest from reference TRBV5-4 and TRBJ1-2): ETGVTQSPTHLIKTRGQQVTLRCSSQSGHNTVSWYQQALGQGPQFIFQYYREEENGRGNFPPRFSGLQFPNYSSELNVNALELDDSALYLCASSLGTVGGYTFGSGTRLTVV.

Ten or more counts support this clone. The read terminates 3 residues before the CDR3 end, so the remaining end is supplied by the germline J gene. V usage is TRBV5-1 and J usage is TRBJ1-5; 7 positions match TRBD1. The V gene end was trimmed by 0 bases and the J gene end by 7 bases; junction bases not matched to a gene: 7. This CDR3 is built from 15 residues. CDR1 is SGHRS, CDR2 YFSETQ, per germline. Incomplete CDR3 DNA: TGCGCCAGCAGCTTGGAGGGAGGGGGCGCCCAGCCC. This encodes CASSLEGGGAQP. The whole CDR3 is CASSLEGGGAQPQHF.

This clone was counted at least ten times. Coverage ceases 3 residues before the CDR3 finishes, and the germline J gene fills in the end. The chain employs TRBV4-1 and TRBJ1-2, with 7 bases fitting TRBD1. The V and J ends lost 0 bases and 4 bases, in that order; junction bases with no gene match: 11. CDR1 and CDR2 from the germline V gene are MGHRA and YSYEKL. The CDR3 length is 17 residues. The sequenced part of the CDR3 DNA is TGCGCCAGCAGCCAAGATCGGGACAGAGAAAGGAGCTATGGC. Protein product: CASSQDRDRERSYG. The entire CDR3 is CASSQDRDRERSYGYTF.

This clone was detected many times. Sequencing ends 3 residues short of the CDR3 end; the germline J gene provides the rest. The rearrangement uses TRBV7-3 and TRBJ2-1, with 8 bases matching TRBD2. Per the germline V gene, CDR1 is SGHTA and CDR2 is FQGTGA. This CDR3 region has 14 residues. V was clipped by 5 bases and J by 7 bases; unmatched bases: 7. The CDR3 bases that were read are TGTGCCAGCAGCATCACTAGCGGTCTGAATGAG. This sequence encodes CASSITSGLNE. The CDR3 in its entirety is CASSITSGLNEQFF.

This clone has ten or more counts. Sequencing ends 3 residues short of the CDR3 end; the germline J gene provides the rest. The same CDR3 can be traced to other DNA sequences in this sample. This chain uses TRBV19 with TRBJ2-3; 8 bases are shared with TRBD1. The CDR3 is 14 residues long. Germline V gene sequence: CDR1 LNHDA, CDR2 SQIVND (reference sequence). J lost 0 bases, V lost 10 bases, and 6 bases had no gene match. The chain's CDR3 is CATRTGTSTDTQYF. The CDR3 DNA, read in part, is TGTGCCACACGGACAGGGACTAGCACAGATACG.

This clone was detected ten times or more. The read ends 3 residues shy of where the CDR3 ends; the end is completed using the germline J gene. The chain carries TRBV5-1 and TRBJ2-2; the match to TRBD2 covers 7 bases. The CDR3 length is 14 residues. Losses at the gene ends were 4 bases for V and 6 bases for J; bases not matched to a gene: 6. Germline-derived CDR1 and CDR2 are SGHRS and YFSETQ. CDR3 residues: CASSAGLVAGELFF. CDR3 DNA, as far as it was read: TGCGCCAGCAGCGCCGGACTAGTTGCCGGGGAG.

This clone occurred many times. The CDR3 end lies 3 residues beyond the end of the read and is filled in from the germline J gene. The chain carries TRBV20-1 and TRBJ1-5, with D perhaps matching TRBD1 (5 bases). The CDR3 contains 17 residues. V was cut by 0 bases and J by 3 bases, with 18 bases left in between. CDR1 DFQATT and CDR2 SNEGSKA come from the germline V gene (reference sequence). The sequenced part of the CDR3 DNA is TGCAGTGCTAGAGATTGGCAGGGAATGGGGCCCAATCAGCCC. It translates to CSARDWQGMGPNQP. In full, the CDR3 is CSARDWQGMGPNQPQHF.

This clone has a count of ten or more. The CDR3 end is not reached by the read, which stops 3 residues before it; the germline J gene fills it in. This sequence joins TRBV7-8 and TRBJ2-2, with D uncertain. V was trimmed by 2 bases and J by 7 bases, leaving 14 bases between them. Germline assignment: CDR1 SGHVS and CDR2 FQNEAQ. There are 15 residues in the CDR3. This chain's CDR3 is CASSLTWAGSGELFF. The sequenced CDR3 bases are TGTGCCAGCAGCTTAACATGGGCTGGAAGCGGGGAG.

In its sample, this clone was seen many times. The sequenced fragment ends 3 residues before the CDR3 boundary, so the rest is inferred from the germline J gene. The J gene is TRBJ2-1, the V gene TRBV5-1; 12 nucleotides line up with TRBD2. From germline, CDR1 is SGHRS and CDR2 YFSETQ. The CDR3 has 17 residues. With V trimmed by 0 bases and J by 4 bases, 5 bases remained unmatched. The sequenced part of the CDR3 DNA is TGCGCCAGCAGCTTGGGACTACTAGCGGGAGGTTACAATGAG. It translates to CASSLGLLAGGYNE. The full CDR3 protein reads CASSLGLLAGGYNEQFF.

This clone showed up many times. The read gets to within 3 residues of the CDR3 end, and the germline J gene fills in the rest. This chain connects TRBV5-1 to TRBJ2-7; D not resolved. Germline lookup yields CDR1 SGHRS and CDR2 YFSETQ. V lost 1 base to trimming and J lost 6 bases, with 17 bases between them. This CDR3 has 15 residues. The sequenced CDR3 bases are TGCGCCAGCAGCTTGACCACCGTAGGGTCAGCCGAG. As protein: CASSLTTVGSAE. The whole CDR3 reads CASSLTTVGSAEQYF.

This clone was counted ten times or more. The read ends 3 residues shy of where the CDR3 ends; the end is completed using the germline J gene. The V and J genes are TRBV7-2 and TRBJ2-7; 7 bases line up with TRBD2. Germline-derived CDR1 and CDR2 are SGHTA and FQGNSA. The CDR3 is 13 residues long. V lost 6 bases to trimming and J lost 4 bases; unmatched junction nucleotides: 6. The CDR3 bases that were read are TGTGCCAGCAGTCTGAGCGGGGTATACGAG. Translating gives CASSLSGVYE. In full, the CDR3 is CASSLSGVYEQYF.

This clone has ten or more counts. The read stops 3 residues short of the end of the CDR3; the missing end is completed from the germline J gene. The chain combines TRBV23-1 with TRBJ1-3; 7 bases are a match to TRBD1. TRBV23-1 is designated an ORF whose function remains uncertain. V was clipped by 6 bases and J by 7 bases; unmatched bases: 15. The length of the CDR3 is 16 residues. The CDR3 loop reads CASSRRQGRARNTIYF. The sequenced part of the CDR3 DNA is TGCGCCAGCAGCCGGAGACAGGGACGAGCACGGAACACC.

This clone was found many times. The read gets to within 3 residues of the CDR3 end, and the germline J gene fills in the rest. The J gene is TRBJ2-7, the V gene TRBV20-1; 12 bases agree with TRBD2. Trimming cost V 2 bases and J 0 bases; bases outside gene matches: 8. Germline CDR1 reads DFQATT; CDR2 reads SNEGSKA (reference sequence). CDR3 length equals 17 residues. The CDR3 loop is CSARITTSGRGSYEQYF. The sequenced part of the CDR3 DNA is TGCAGTGCTAGAATAACGACTAGCGGGAGAGGCTCCTACGAG.

This clone was found many times. The CDR3 end lies 3 residues beyond the end of the read and is filled in from the germline J gene. The chain couples TRBV5-1 to TRBJ1-4; 7 bases are a match to TRBD1. The junction had 8 bases not matched to a gene; V was cut back by 4 bases and J by 5 bases. Germline lookup yields CDR1 SGHRS and CDR2 YFSETQ. CDR3 length: 15 residues. CDR3 bases read: TGCGCCAGCAGCGTACAAGGGGGACAGAATGAAAAA. Amino acid sequence: CASSVQGGQNEK. In full, the CDR3 reads CASSVQGGQNEKLFF.

Note on this clone: Read data end 3 residues before the CDR3 end; the end is taken from the germline J gene. The rearrangement uses TRBV19 and TRBJ1-5, with a tentative D call TRBD1 (6 bases). Trimming took 3 bases from V and 1 from J, leaving 10 bases between them. Germline CDR1 reads LNHDA; CDR2 reads SQIVND (reference sequence). CDR3 size: 15 residues. CDR3 amino acids: CASSIGQGSNQPQHF. The sequenced part of the CDR3 DNA is TGTGCCAGTAGTATCGGGCAGGGGAGCAATCAGCCC.

This clone has only a few counts. The read finishes 3 residues shy of the CDR3 end, and the germline J gene is used to complete it. The chain employs TRBV10-2 and TRBJ2-5; maybe TRBD2 (6 bases). This CDR3 spans 14 amino acids. Germline loops: CDR1 WSHSY, CDR2 SAAADI. V lost 0 bases and J 5 bases, leaving 10 bases between the germline ends. The CDR3 region is CASSESIRGETQYF. CDR3 DNA (partial): TGCGCCAGCAGTGAGTCGATTCGGGGGGAGACC.

This clone came up a few times. The read comes to an end 3 residues before the CDR3 does, leaving the germline J gene to fill in the end. The chain couples TRBV11-1 to TRBJ2-1; 8 bases match TRBD2. Germline V gives CDR1 SGHAT, CDR2 FQDESV (reference sequence). V lost 2 bases and J lost 6; bases outside the gene matches: 6. The CDR3 is 15 amino acids. CDR3 bases read: TGTGCCAGCAGCTTAACCGGGACTAGTGTCAATGAG. Its translation is CASSLTGTSVNE. The CDR3 reads in full as CASSLTGTSVNEQFF.

This clone showed up just a few times. The DNA ends 3 residues before the CDR3 does, and the rest of the CDR3 is filled in from the germline J gene. The rearrangement links TRBV2 to TRBJ2-1; 10 nucleotides match TRBD2. The CDR3 sequence is 16 residues long. Trimming took 4 bases from V and 8 from J; bases not matched to a gene: 11. Germline V lookup: CDR1 SNHLY, CDR2 FYNNEI. This CDR3 reads CASSGFSGRINYEQFF. CDR3 bases read: TGTGCCAGCAGTGGGTTTAGCGGGAGGATCAATTATGAG. Together with reference TRBV2 and TRBJ2-1, the CDR3 gives the full variable domain: EPEVTQTPSHQVTQMGQEVILRCVPISNHLYFYWYRQILGQKVEFLVSFYNNEISEKSEIFDDQFSVERPDGSNFTLKIRSTKLEDSAMYFCASSGFSGRINYEQFFGPGTRLTVL.

This clone came up many times. The read stops 3 residues short of the end of the CDR3; the missing end is completed from the germline J gene. V and J are TRBV19 and TRBJ1-1; TRBD1 aligns across 8 bases. Germline-derived CDR1 and CDR2 are LNHDA and SQIVND (reference sequence). The V gene end was trimmed by 9 bases and the J gene end by 0 bases; junction bases not matched to a gene: 6. This CDR3 has 14 residues. Incomplete CDR3 DNA: TGTGCCAGCCATTTGGACAGGGTGAACACTGAA. It yields the protein CASHLDRVNTE. The whole CDR3 sequence is CASHLDRVNTEAFF. Together with reference TRBV19 and TRBJ1-1, the CDR3 gives the full variable domain: DGGITQSPKYLFRKEGQNVTLSCEQNLNHDAMYWYRQDPGQGLRLIYYSQIVNDFQKGDIAEGYSVSREKKESFPLTVTSAQKNPTAFYLCASHLDRVNTEAFFGQGTRLTVV.

For this clone: Coverage ceases 3 residues before the CDR3 finishes, and the germline J gene fills in the end. The V and J genes are TRBV19 and TRBJ1-4, with 8 bases that match TRBD1. V was pared by 1 base and J by 5 bases, with 6 bases of the junction left unmatched. Germline values: CDR1 LNHDA, CDR2 SQIVND (reference sequence). The CDR3 runs to 16 residues. The CDR3 spells CASSIGQGARNEKLFF. The CDR3 DNA, read in part, is TGTGCCAGTAGTATAGGGCAGGGGGCCCGAAATGAAAAA.

This clone was detected many times. The CDR3 sequence: CASSKTSGYTGELFF. The part of the CDR3 DNA that was read is TGTGCCAGCAGCAAGACTAGCGGATACACCGGGGAG. The rearrangement joins TRBV7-2 to TRBJ2-2; 9 nucleotides agree with TRBD2. The read gets to within 3 residues of the CDR3 end, and the germline J gene fills in the rest. With V trimmed by 5 bases and J by 3 bases, 4 bases remained unmatched. Looked up from germline, CDR1 is SGHTA and CDR2 is FQGNSA. CDR3 length equals 15 residues. The variable domain in full, completed from reference TRBV7-2 and TRBJ2-2, reads GAGVSQSPSNKVTEKGKDVELRCDPISGHTALYWYRQSLGQGLEFLIYFQGNSAPDKSGLPSDRFSAERTGGSVSTLTIQRTQQEDSAVYLCASSKTSGYTGELFFGEGSRLTVL.

Note on this clone: The CDR3 goes on 3 residues after the read ends, and that part is filled in from the germline J gene. The chain uses TRBV7-9 and TRBJ2-7; the D gene is possibly TRBD1 (6 bases). Germline V gives CDR1 SEHNR, CDR2 FQNEAQ (reference sequence). The CDR3 loop spans 15 amino acids. The V end was cut by 6 bases, the J end by 5 bases, with 20 bases between. The CDR3 is CASRPSGAHYHEQYF. The covered CDR3 bases are TGTGCCAGCAGACCTTCAGGGGCTCATTATCACGAG.

This clone was counted ten times or more. CDR3 DNA, as far as it was read: TGTGCCAGCAGCGCGAGACAGGTGGGAAGGAACATT. This encodes CASSARQVGRNI. The CDR3 as a whole reads CASSARQVGRNIQYF. This rearrangement joins TRBV7-2 to TRBJ2-4; a possible D gene is TRBD1 (6 bases). The sequence runs out 3 residues before the end of the CDR3; the remainder is reconstructed from the germline J gene. Germline lookup yields CDR1 SGHTA and CDR2 FQGNSA. CDR3 length: 15 amino acids. V gave up 5 bases and J gave up 7 bases, with 18 bases separating them. Together with reference TRBV7-2 and TRBJ2-4, the CDR3 gives the full variable domain: GAGVSQSPSNKVTEKGKDVELRCDPISGHTALYWYRQSLGQGLEFLIYFQGNSAPDKSGLPSDRFSAERTGGSVSTLTIQRTQQEDSAVYLCASSARQVGRNIQYFGAGTRLSVL.

This clone was observed many times. From the germline J gene comes the end of the CDR3, since the read stops 3 residues before it. The chain combines TRBV5-1 with TRBJ2-7; the D gene is possibly TRBD1 (6 bases). Trimming took off 2 bases at V and 2 bases at J, with 11 bases between the two ends. CDR3 length: 14 residues. Per germline, CDR1 SGHRS and CDR2 YFSETQ. CDR3 DNA (partial): TGCGCCAGCAGCTTCGACGCAGGGGCCTACGAG. Its protein is CASSFDAGAYE. The entire CDR3 is CASSFDAGAYEQYF.

This clone has more than one count but fewer than ten. The read terminates 3 residues ahead of where the CDR3 ends, so the germline J gene completes it. The chain recombines TRBV7-2 with TRBJ2-7; no reliable D call. Germline V gene data show CDR1 as SGHTA and CDR2 as FQGNSA. V shed 2 bases and J shed 2 bases, with 4 bases lying between them. The CDR3 loop spans 12 amino acids. The part of the CDR3 DNA that was read is TGTGCCAGCAGCTTAACTCCCTACGAG. Amino acid sequence: CASSLTPYE. The full CDR3 protein reads CASSLTPYEQYF.

This clone was found many times. The CDR3 end is not reached by the read, which stops 3 residues before it; the germline J gene fills it in. The rearrangement uses TRBV5-1 and TRBJ2-7, with 10 bases matching TRBD2. The germline CDR1 and CDR2 sequences are SGHRS and YFSETQ. This CDR3 is 14 amino acids long. V lost 2 bases, J lost 3 bases, and 2 bases stayed unmatched. Incomplete CDR3 DNA: TGCGCCAGCAGCTTACTAGCGGGAAACTACGAG. This gives the protein CASSLLAGNYE. The full CDR3 protein reads CASSLLAGNYEQYF.

The table lists this clone with many counts. The CDR3 spells CSAIRPSGSPDEQFF. Partial CDR3 DNA: TGCAGTGCTATACGGCCTAGCGGGAGTCCGGATGAG. This chain uses TRBV20-1 with TRBJ2-1; 10 bases align to TRBD2. Read coverage stops 3 residues before the CDR3 terminus; the germline J gene supplies the remainder. The CDR3 contains 15 residues. Trimming took 4 bases from V and 8 from J; bases not matched to a gene: 11. Germline loops: CDR1 DFQATT, CDR2 SNEGSKA (reference sequence).

This clone was detected ten times or more. CDR3 bases read: TGCAGTGCGGCGACTAGCGGGAGCGAG. As protein: CSAATSGSE. The complete CDR3 protein is CSAATSGSEQYF. The rearrangement joins TRBV20-1 to TRBJ2-7, with 12 bases fitting TRBD2. The read falls 3 residues short of the CDR3 end, and the missing part is taken from the germline J gene. Germline V CDR1 and CDR2: DFQATT, SNEGSKA (reference sequence). Losses at the gene ends were 6 bases for V and 6 bases for J; bases not matched to a gene: 3. The CDR3 consists of 12 residues.

This clone was seen at least ten times. The CDR3 is cut off 3 residues early in the read; its end comes from the germline J gene. The chain recombines TRBV5-1 with TRBJ2-7; 11 bases line up with TRBD2. Germline V gene lookup returns CDR1 SGHRS and CDR2 YFSETQ. The length of the CDR3 is 15 residues. Trimming took 5 bases from V and 0 from J; bases not matched to a gene: 4. The CDR3 region is CASRGGLAASYEQYF. The part of the CDR3 DNA that was read is TGCGCCAGCAGGGGGGGACTAGCGGCCTCCTACGAG.

This clone was detected ten times or more. CDR3 DNA, as far as it was read: TGCGCCAGCAGCCACCCTGACAGGCCCTCCTACGAG. This codes for CASSHPDRPSYE. The whole CDR3 sequence is CASSHPDRPSYEQYF. This chain links TRBV5-1 with TRBJ2-7; TRBD1 is a possible D gene (6 bases). The CDR3 is cut off 3 residues early in the read; its end comes from the germline J gene. CDR1 and CDR2 from the germline V gene are SGHRS and YFSETQ. Trimming removed 4 bases at V and 0 bases at J, with 14 bases between. This CDR3 has 15 amino acids.

Many counts were recorded for this clone. The read ends 3 residues early relative to the CDR3; the germline J gene fills the gap. The rearrangement joins TRBV12-3 or TRBV12-4 to TRBJ2-7; no clear D. This CDR3 is 15 amino acids long. Trimming took off 8 bases at V and 2 bases at J, with 19 bases between the two ends. This chain's CDR3 is CASASVQARAYEQYF. The part of the CDR3 DNA that was read is TGTGCCAGCGCCTCGGTCCAGGCCCGAGCCTACGAG.